The 5 T cell receptor beta chains in this list originate from one sample, sequenced in a study of T cell repertoires in cytomegalovirus infection. What these receptors recognize is not known. TCRdb re-called the reads with MiXCR, one entry per CDR3 protein. The sample includes some 920,000 distinct CDR3 sequences, less than 40% seen only once; the top ten take around 15%. The sample consisted of cultured CD8+ T cells from PBMCs, taken from culture after CMV antigen stimulation. These receptors all come from a human donor in good health (CMV status not recorded). Some clones in this sample may be carry-over from other donors' samples.

At least ten counts were recorded for this clonotype. The chain combines TRBV27 with TRBJ1-1; D unclear. Trimming pared 5 bases from V and 1 base from J, leaving 8 bases between. Germline V gives CDR1 MNHEY, CDR2 SMNVEV (reference sequence). The CDR3 is 13 amino acids. The CDR3: CASSVGRNTEAFF. In DNA form, the CDR3 reads TGTGCCAGCAGTGTAGGGCGGAACACTGAAGCTTTCTTT.

In this sample, this clonotype turned up a few times. The chain combines TRBV11-2 with TRBJ1-1; D gene unclear. The ends were cut back, 5 bases at V and 6 bases at J, with 7 bases in the middle. Germline V CDR1 and CDR2: SGHAT, FQNNGV. The CDR3 length is 11 residues. CDR3 residues: CASSADPEAFF. The CDR3 DNA follows: TGTGCCAGCAGCGCAGACCCTGAAGCTTTCTTT.

This chain links TRBV7-3 with TRBJ2-2, with a weak D call TRBD2 (5 bases). Germline V gene lookup returns CDR1 SGHTA and CDR2 FQGTGA. The CDR3 is made up of 15 amino acids. The V gene lost 5 bases and the J gene lost 2 bases, with 12 bases spanning the gap. CDR3 DNA sequence: TGTGCCAGCAGCCGTACCGGGAAAAACACCGGGGAGCTGTTTTTT. Translated, it gives CASSRTGKNTGELFF.

This clonotype showed up many times. This chain connects TRBV7-6 to TRBJ1-1; D remains ambiguous. V was trimmed by 4 bases and J by 1 base, leaving 10 bases between them. Germline CDR1 and CDR2: SGHVS and FNYEAQ. The CDR3 contains 14 residues. CDR3 protein: CASSSRAANTEAFF. The CDR3, as DNA: TGTGCCAGCAGCTCCCGGGCCGCGAACACTGAAGCTTTCTTT.

This clonotype was recorded a few times. The CDR3 loop is CASSQPGANVLTF. CDR3 DNA sequence: TGTGCCAGCAGTCAACCTGGGGCCAACGTCCTGACTTTC. The V gene is TRBV6-1, the J gene TRBJ2-6; D remains ambiguous. This CDR3 has 13 residues. In germline, CDR1 is MNHNS, CDR2 SASEGT. V dropped 5 bases and J dropped 2 bases, with 4 bases sitting between them.